These 13 T cell receptor beta chains came from one sample sequenced in a study of cytomegalovirus exposure and HLA in healthy donors. 13 Jbeta primers and 60 Vbeta primers were used for the PCR. Sequencing was performed with immunoSEQ multiplex PCR; in TCRdb, only in-frame clones are kept and a portion is missing. The data show about 210,000 clones, roughly 82% seen once. The sequenced material came from PBMCs. The receptors come from a man aged 40-49 years in good health and CMV-seropositive.

The chain joins TRBV5-1 to TRBJ2-3; TRBD1 might be the D (6 bases). This CDR3 comprises 15 residues. The germline V and J ends were trimmed by 10 bases and 4 bases, with 22 bases remaining between them. Germline values: CDR1 SGHRS, CDR2 YFSETQ. The CDR3 spells CASQVGAVRPDTQYF. In DNA form, the CDR3 reads TGCGCCTCCCAGGTGGGGGCCGTGAGGCCAGATACGCAGTATTTT.

This clone was counted once. The V call is TRBV5-1, the J call TRBJ2-7; D might be TRBD1 (6 bases). This CDR3 is built from 13 residues. V lost 2 bases and J 5 bases, leaving 11 bases between the germline ends. The V gene's germline CDR1 is SGHRS and CDR2 YFSETQ. DNA for the CDR3: TGCGCCAGCAGCTTAAACAGGGCCCACGAGCAGTACTTC. Its translation is CASSLNRAHEQYF. Full variable domain (rest looked up from reference TRBV5-1 and TRBJ2-7): KAGVTQTPRYLIKTRGQQVTLSCSPISGHRSVSWYQQTPGQGLQFLFEYFSETQRNKGNFPGRFSGRQFSNSRSEMNVSTLELGDSALYLCASSLNRAHEQYFGPGTRLTVT.

This chain uses TRBV9 with TRBJ2-1; D is undetermined. CDR3 length equals 14 residues. The germline V and J ends were trimmed by 0 bases and 5 bases, with 9 bases remaining between them. CDR1 and CDR2 (germline): SGDLS, YYNGEE. The CDR3, as DNA: TGTGCCAGCAGCGTAGGGCTAGGAAACAATGAGCAGTTCTTC. It specifies CASSVGLGNNEQFF.

On this clone: The junction departs from germline at one end; a sequencing error may be responsible. This rearrangement joins TRBV7-3 to TRBJ2-2; 7 nucleotides line up with TRBD2. Germline values: CDR1 SGHTA, CDR2 FQGTGA. The CDR3 consists of 18 residues. CDR3 sequence reads: CASSLTHRAGEATGELFF. The CDR3 nucleotides read TGTGCCAGCAGCCTAACGCACCGGGCGGGGGAGGCCACCGGGGAGCTGTTTTTT.

This clone was detected once. The chain employs TRBV10-3 and TRBJ2-3, with 13 bases identical to TRBD2. Germline CDR1 and CDR2: ENHRY and SYGVKD. Trimming took 0 bases from V and 5 from J; bases not matched to a gene: 5. The CDR3 has 17 amino acids. Here the CDR3 reads CAISESGLAGEGDTQYF. The CDR3 DNA is TGTGCCATCAGTGAGTCCGGACTAGCGGGAGAAGGAGATACGCAGTATTTT.

Only one count was recorded for this clone. V gene TRBV4-1 combines with J gene TRBJ2-3; D may be TRBD2 (6 bases). Germline V gives CDR1 MGHRA, CDR2 YSYEKL. The CDR3 extends over 15 amino acids. The V end was cut by 4 bases, the J end by 3 bases, with 14 bases between. The CDR3 protein is CASSLNRERTDTQYF. The CDR3 bases are TGCGCCAGCAGCCTCAACCGGGAGAGGACAGATACGCAGTATTTT.

The J gene is TRBJ1-3, the V gene TRBV21-1. TRBV21-1 is designated a pseudogene. The CDR3 sequence is 12 residues long. DNA of the CDR3: TGTGCCAGCAGCAAAAAGGAGGGGCCCATATATTTT. This sequence encodes CASSKKEGPIYF.

This rearrangement joins TRBV6-1 to TRBJ2-1, with D unclear. Trimming pared 6 bases from V and 7 bases from J, leaving 10 bases between. The CDR3 is made up of 12 amino acids. Germline CDR1 and CDR2: MNHNS and SASEGT. DNA of the CDR3: TGTGCCAGCAGCTCGGGTCGGAATGAGCAGTTCTTC. This gives the protein CASSSGRNEQFF.

This sequence joins TRBV5-4 and TRBJ2-2; TRBD2 aligns across 7 bases. Germline CDR1 SGHNT, CDR2 YYREEE (reference sequence). Germline trimming cut 1 base from V and 3 bases from J; bases unmatched to any gene: 6. The CDR3 is 16 residues long. The CDR3 protein is CASSLIDGGDTGELFF. Here the CDR3 DNA reads TGTGCCAGCAGCTTGATTGATGGGGGGGACACCGGGGAGCTGTTTTTT. The entire variable domain, with the rest obtained from reference TRBV5-4 and TRBJ2-2, is as follows: ETGVTQSPTHLIKTRGQQVTLRCSSQSGHNTVSWYQQALGQGPQFIFQYYREEENGRGNFPPRFSGLQFPNYSSELNVNALELDDSALYLCASSLIDGGDTGELFFGEGSRLTVL.

The chain has TRBV29-1 and TRBJ2-5; TRBD1 matches at 10 bases. Per germline, CDR1 SQVTM and CDR2 ANQGSEA. Trimming at V came to 6 bases and at J to 1 base, leaving 5 bases not matched to a gene. The CDR3 contains 14 residues. The CDR3 DNA is TGCAGCGTGACGACAGGGGGCCTCCAAGAGACCCAGTACTTC. This codes for CSVTTGGLQETQYF.

J is TRBJ2-6 and V is TRBV5-6; 7 nucleotides agree with TRBD1. Per the germline V gene, CDR1 is SGHDT and CDR2 is YYEEEE. J lost 2 bases, V lost 0 bases, and 8 bases had no gene match. The CDR3 is 18 residues long. The chain's CDR3 is CASSLGGGGTPGANVLTF. CDR3 bases: TGTGCCAGCAGCTTGGGAGGGGGCGGAACCCCTGGGGCCAACGTCCTGACTTTC.

The rearrangement joins TRBV19 to TRBJ1-1, with D hard to call. Germline V CDR1 and CDR2: LNHDA, SQIVND (reference sequence). This CDR3 region has 14 residues. Trimming took 7 bases from V and 4 from J, leaving 16 bases between them. CDR3 in amino acids: CASTLRGTATEAFF. CDR3 nucleotide sequence: TGTGCCAGTACACTTCGGGGTACCGCCACTGAAGCTTTCTTT.

A remark on this clone: The same CDR3 also results from other DNA sequences found in this sample. CDR3 sequence: CASSRMTGSDTQYF. The CDR3, as DNA: TGTGCCAGCAGCCGGATGACAGGGTCAGATACGCAGTATTTT. The chain links TRBV7-3 to TRBJ2-3; TRBD1 aligns across 7 bases. The V segment lost 5 bases and the J segment 4 bases; nucleotides outside the gene matches: 6. Germline V gives CDR1 SGHTA, CDR2 FQGTGA. This CDR3 spans 14 amino acids.